These 11 T cell receptor beta chains came from one sample sequenced in a study of blood T cells in healthy people across ages. It was with a sample-barcoded 5' primer and a J-beta primer mix that a second PCR of about 6 to 12 cycles was run. TCRdb called the 5' RACE reads again in MiXCR, with one record for every CDR3 protein. Here the sample spans over a million distinct CDR3 sequences, under 30% being singletons. A further study also used this sample, focusing on T cells of mothers and their children.

Sequencing was carried out using blood. The receptors originated from a girl aged 2-10 years in good health.

The rearrangement joins TRBV7-2 to TRBJ2-3; the match to TRBD2 covers 15 bases. The CDR3 covers 20 residues. The germline gives CDR1 SGHTA, CDR2 FQGNSA. V was clipped by 4 bases and J by 2 bases; unmatched bases: 13. The CDR3 reads CASSSRGRGLAGGPTDTQYF. CDR3 DNA sequence: TGTGCCAGCAGCTCCCGGGGAAGGGGACTAGCGGGGGGCCCCACAGATACGCAGTATTTT.

The V gene is TRBV7-8, the J gene TRBJ2-5, with 14 bases that match TRBD2. Matching the DNA end better, TRBJ2-1 makes the J call doubtful. The length of the CDR3 is 18 residues. CDR1 and CDR2 (germline): SGHVS, FQNEAQ. CDR3 sequence: CASSLSPGTSGRGGEQFF. The CDR3 DNA reads TGTGCCAGCAGCTTAAGCCCCGGGACTAGCGGGAGAGGTGGTGAGCAGTTCTTC.

The CDR3 DNA follows: TGCGCCAGCAGCTTGGGCCGGACAGGCACTAATTCACCCCTCCACTTT. Translating gives CASSLGRTGTNSPLHF. This chain connects TRBV5-1 to TRBJ1-6; 7 nucleotides match TRBD1. The CDR3 has 16 amino acids. Trimming at V came to 0 bases and at J to 6 bases, leaving 6 bases not matched to a gene. Germline CDR1 reads SGHRS; CDR2 reads YFSETQ.

The chain has TRBV19 and TRBJ2-3; TRBD1 agrees at 9 bases. Germline-derived CDR1 and CDR2 are LNHDA and SQIVND (reference sequence). Trimming at V came to 6 bases and at J to 3 bases, leaving 10 bases not matched to a gene. This CDR3 has 16 amino acids. The CDR3 nucleotides read TGTGCCAGTAGCTTGTCCTGGACAGGGGAAACAGATACGCAGTATTTT. Encoded protein: CASSLSWTGETDTQYF.

There are a few counts of this clonotype. The chain recombines TRBV25-1 with TRBJ1-4, with D maybe TRBD1 (6 bases). The V gene lost 4 bases and the J gene lost 7 bases, with 13 bases spanning the gap. The CDR3 consists of 14 residues. Germline V gene data show CDR1 as MGHDK and CDR2 as SYGVNS. The CDR3 region has the DNA TGTGCCAGCAGTGTTCAGGGGCAGAGTGAAAAACTGTTTTTT. This sequence encodes CASSVQGQSEKLFF.

This clonotype was counted a few times. This chain connects TRBV4-1 to TRBJ1-5; no reliable D call. The germline V gene encodes CDR1 MGHRA and CDR2 YSYEKL. V lost 0 bases to trimming and J lost 5 bases, with 8 bases between them. This CDR3 contains 14 residues. CDR3 residues: CASSQDELDQPQHF. CDR3 DNA: TGCGCCAGCAGCCAAGATGAGTTAGATCAGCCCCAGCATTTT.

This clonotype was recorded many times. The chain carries TRBV20-1 and TRBJ2-7; the match to TRBD2 covers 11 bases. The CDR3 is made up of 16 amino acids. Per the germline V gene, CDR1 is DFQATT and CDR2 is SNEGSKA (reference sequence). V shed 5 bases, J shed 4 bases, and the junction held 13 bases outside the gene matches. The DNA of the CDR3 is TGCAGTGCTCGAAGTCTGACTAGCGGGGATGTATACGAGCAGTACTTC. It specifies CSARSLTSGDVYEQYF.

This clonotype has only a few counts. CDR3 DNA: TGTGCCAGCAGCTTAGCCCGGACAGGGGCTAATGAAAAACTGTTTTTT. Encoded protein: CASSLARTGANEKLFF. The rearrangement uses TRBV11-2 and TRBJ1-4, with 9 bases identical to TRBD1. The J segment lost 3 bases and the V segment lost 1 base, leaving 3 bases of the junction unmatched. CDR3 length: 16 amino acids. CDR1 is SGHAT and CDR2 is FQNNGV in the germline V gene.

In this sample, this clonotype turned up a few times. The V gene is TRBV7-8, the J gene TRBJ2-2; perhaps TRBD1 as D (6 bases). CDR3 length: 14 amino acids. Germline-derived CDR1 and CDR2 are SGHVS and FQNEAQ. Trimming left V 4 bases short and J 6 bases short, with 12 bases between. CDR3 sequence: CASSSDSGPGELFF. In DNA form, the CDR3 reads TGTGCCAGCAGCTCGGACAGTGGGCCCGGGGAGCTGTTTTTT.

CDR3 sequence: CASSLDSGEKLFF. Written as DNA, the CDR3 is TGTGCCAGCAGCCTGGATTCGGGGGAAAAACTGTTTTTT. The rearrangement uses TRBV12-3 or TRBV12-4 and TRBJ1-4, with no clear D. The CDR3 has 13 residues. Trimming took off 6 bases at V and 8 bases at J, with 13 bases between the two ends.

The V gene is TRBV7-6, the J gene TRBJ2-1, with TRBD2 matching over 11 bases. Germline CDR1 SGHVS, CDR2 FNYEAQ. The CDR3 extends over 16 amino acids. Trimming removed 7 bases from V and 6 bases from J; junction bases left unmatched: 11. The CDR3 nucleotides read TGTGCCAGCACTTGGCCTAGCGGGAGGCTCCGCAATGAGCAGTTCTTC. Translating it yields CASTWPSGRLRNEQFF.